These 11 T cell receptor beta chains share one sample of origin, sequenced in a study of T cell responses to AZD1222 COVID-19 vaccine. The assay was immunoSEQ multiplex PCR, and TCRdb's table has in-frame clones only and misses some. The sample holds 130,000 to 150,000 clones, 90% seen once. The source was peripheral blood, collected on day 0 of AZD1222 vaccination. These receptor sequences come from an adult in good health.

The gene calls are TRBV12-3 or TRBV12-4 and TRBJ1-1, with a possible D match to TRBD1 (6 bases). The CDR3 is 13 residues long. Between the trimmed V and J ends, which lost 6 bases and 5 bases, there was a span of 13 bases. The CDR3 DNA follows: TGTGCCAGCAGCCTTGGGGGGCTAACTGAAGCTTTCTTT. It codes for CASSLGGLTEAFF.

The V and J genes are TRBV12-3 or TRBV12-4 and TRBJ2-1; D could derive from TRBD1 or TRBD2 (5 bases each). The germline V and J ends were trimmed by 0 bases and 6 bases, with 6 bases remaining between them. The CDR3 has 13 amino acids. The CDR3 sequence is CASSLAGTNEQFF. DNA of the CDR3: TGTGCCAGCAGTTTAGCGGGGACCAATGAGCAGTTCTTC.

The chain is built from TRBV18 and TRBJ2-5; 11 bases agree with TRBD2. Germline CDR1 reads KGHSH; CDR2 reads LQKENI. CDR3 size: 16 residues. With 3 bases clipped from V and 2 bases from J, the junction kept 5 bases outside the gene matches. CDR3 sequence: CASSPLLAGGQETQYF. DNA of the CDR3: TGTGCCAGCTCACCGCTATTAGCGGGAGGGCAAGAGACCCAGTACTTC.

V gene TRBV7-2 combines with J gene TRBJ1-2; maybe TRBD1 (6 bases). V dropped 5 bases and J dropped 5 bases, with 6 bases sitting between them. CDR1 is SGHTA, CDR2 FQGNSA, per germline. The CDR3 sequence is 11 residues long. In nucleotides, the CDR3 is TGTGCCAGCAGCACAGGGTATGGCTACACCTTC. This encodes CASSTGYGYTF.

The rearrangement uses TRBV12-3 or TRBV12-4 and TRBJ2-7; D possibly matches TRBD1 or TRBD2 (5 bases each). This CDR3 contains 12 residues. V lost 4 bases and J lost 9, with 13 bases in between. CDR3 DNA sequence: TGTGCCAGCAGTTCCCCCGCTGGGGGGCAGTACTTC. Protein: CASSSPAGGQYF.

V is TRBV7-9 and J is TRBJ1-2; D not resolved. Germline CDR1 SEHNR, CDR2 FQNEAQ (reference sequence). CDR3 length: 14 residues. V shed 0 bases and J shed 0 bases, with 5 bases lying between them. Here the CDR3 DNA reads TGTGCCAGCAGCTTAGCAGTAGCTAACTATGGCTACACCTTC. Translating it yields CASSLAVANYGYTF.

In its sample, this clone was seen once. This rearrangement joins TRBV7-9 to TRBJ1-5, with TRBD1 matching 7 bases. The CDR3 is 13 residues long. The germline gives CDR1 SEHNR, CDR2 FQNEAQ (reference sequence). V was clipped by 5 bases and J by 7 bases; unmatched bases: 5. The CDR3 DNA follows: TGTGCCAGCAGCCTTCGGGACAGCCAGCCCCAGCATTTT. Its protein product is CASSLRDSQPQHF.

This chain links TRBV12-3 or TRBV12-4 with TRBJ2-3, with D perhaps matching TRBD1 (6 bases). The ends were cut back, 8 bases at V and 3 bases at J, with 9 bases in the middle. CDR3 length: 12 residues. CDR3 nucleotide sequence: TGTGCCAGCGGGGGCTCTACAGATACGCAGTATTTT. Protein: CASGGSTDTQYF.

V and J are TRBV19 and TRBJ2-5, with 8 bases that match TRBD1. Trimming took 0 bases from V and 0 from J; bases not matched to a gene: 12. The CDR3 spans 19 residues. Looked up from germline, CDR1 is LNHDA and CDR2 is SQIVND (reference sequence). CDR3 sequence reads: CASSIDRGTGSRYQETQYF. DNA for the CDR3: TGTGCCAGTAGTATAGATCGGGGGACAGGCTCGAGGTACCAAGAGACCCAGTACTTC.

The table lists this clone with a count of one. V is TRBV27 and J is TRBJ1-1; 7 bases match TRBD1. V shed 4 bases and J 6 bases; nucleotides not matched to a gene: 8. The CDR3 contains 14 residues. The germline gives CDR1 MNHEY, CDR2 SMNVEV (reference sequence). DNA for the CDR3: TGTGCCAGCAGTTCCCTAGCGCAGGGGGCTGAAGCTTTCTTT. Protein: CASSSLAQGAEAFF.

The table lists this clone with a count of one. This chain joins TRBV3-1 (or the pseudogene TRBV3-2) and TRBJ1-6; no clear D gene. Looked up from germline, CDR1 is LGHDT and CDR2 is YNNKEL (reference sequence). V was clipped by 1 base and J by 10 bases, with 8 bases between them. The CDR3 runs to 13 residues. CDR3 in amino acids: CASSQVSESPLHF. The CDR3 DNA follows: TGTGCCAGCAGCCAAGTCAGTGAGTCACCCCTCCACTTT.